The 17 T cell receptor beta chains below were found in one sample sequenced in a study of beta chain features in type 1 diabetes. Of the isolated RNA, all was reverse transcribed, and so the sequenced material was expressed TCRB transcripts. Data came from immunoSEQ multiplex PCR; TCRdb stores just in-frame clones and leaves some out. The sample lists about 620,000 clones, roughly 16% occurring once. The sample comprised naive CD4+ T cells from blood. Receptors were obtained from a man in his late teens or twenties in good health.

This clone was counted a few times. The genes are TRBV28 and TRBJ1-2; D is unresolved. The CDR3 has 12 residues. CDR1 and CDR2 (germline): MDHEN, SYDVKM. Trimming removed 2 bases from V and 3 bases from J, with 4 bases in between. CDR3 sequence: CASSLLDYGYTF. DNA for the CDR3: TGTGCCAGCAGTTTACTCGACTATGGCTACACCTTC.

This clone came up a few times. The gene calls are TRBV4-2 and TRBJ1-5; D is uncertain. CDR3 length: 12 residues. Germline values: CDR1 LGHNA, CDR2 YNFKEQ. Trimming removed 4 bases at V and 5 bases at J, with 6 bases between. The CDR3 nucleotides read TGTGCCAGCAGCCGAAAAGATCAGCCCCAGCATTTT. This translates into CASSRKDQPQHF.

The rearrangement links TRBV7-2 to TRBJ2-1; 10 bases match TRBD2. The germline V gene has CDR1 SGHTA and CDR2 FQGNSA. This CDR3 is built from 15 residues. Germline trimming cut 2 bases from V and 7 bases from J; bases unmatched to any gene: 5. This chain's CDR3 is CASSLRSSGSNEQFF. The CDR3 DNA sequence: TGTGCCAGCAGCTTAAGGTCTAGCGGGAGTAATGAGCAGTTCTTC. Full variable domain (remainder filled in from reference TRBV7-2 and TRBJ2-1): GAGVSQSPSNKVTEKGKDVELRCDPISGHTALYWYRQSLGQGLEFLIYFQGNSAPDKSGLPSDRFSAERTGGSVSTLTIQRTQQEDSAVYLCASSLRSSGSNEQFFGPGTRLTVL.

This clone came up a few times. The rearrangement uses TRBV7-9 and TRBJ1-4; the D gene is possibly TRBD1 (6 bases). V was cut by 1 base and J by 3 bases, with 12 bases left in between. CDR1 and CDR2 from the germline V gene are SEHNR and FQNEAQ (reference sequence). The CDR3 is 16 residues long. CDR3 sequence reads: CASSLGRTESNEKLFF. DNA of the CDR3: TGTGCCAGCAGCTTAGGCCGGACAGAATCTAATGAAAAACTGTTTTTT.

V is TRBV7-2 and J is TRBJ2-7; no reliable D call. Germline V CDR1 and CDR2: SGHTA, FQGNSA. The CDR3 is made up of 13 amino acids. V lost 2 bases to trimming and J lost 2 bases, with 7 bases between them. The CDR3 nucleotides read TGTGCCAGCAGCTTACCAGGTCCCTACGAGCAGTACTTC. Translating it yields CASSLPGPYEQYF.

This chain links TRBV5-1 with TRBJ1-4; 8 nucleotides agree with TRBD1. With 0 bases clipped from V and 12 bases from J, the junction kept 10 bases outside the gene matches. This CDR3 is built from 15 residues. Germline CDR1 is SGHRS and CDR2 is YFSETQ. CDR3 amino acids: CASSLVGQAMGELFF. The DNA of the CDR3 is TGCGCCAGCAGCTTGGTGGGACAGGCTATGGGGGAACTGTTTTTT.

This clone turned up a few times. The chain is built from TRBV30 and TRBJ2-5; D not certain. V lost 0 bases, J lost 5 bases, and 10 bases lay in between. The germline gives CDR1 GTSNPN, CDR2 SVGIG (reference sequence). CDR3 length: 13 residues. CDR3: CAWSVRAWETQYF. The CDR3 DNA reads TGTGCCTGGAGTGTACGGGCTTGGGAGACCCAGTACTTC.

This chain connects TRBV6-5 to TRBJ2-1; 12 bases agree with TRBD2. After removal of 2 bases from V and 8 bases from J, the junction contained 7 bases not matched to a gene. CDR3 length equals 16 residues. The germline V gene encodes CDR1 MNHEY and CDR2 SVGAGI. DNA for the CDR3: TGTGCCAGCAGTTACACAGGACTAGCGGGGAGGCATGAGCAGTTCTTC. This codes for CASSYTGLAGRHEQFF.

The chain employs TRBV19 and TRBJ2-2, with 9 nucleotides matching TRBD1. V dropped 6 bases and J dropped 5; count of bases not matched to a gene: 10. CDR3 length: 16 amino acids. The germline CDR1 and CDR2 sequences are LNHDA and SQIVND (reference sequence). CDR3 region: CASRKTGTGITGELFF. The CDR3 nucleotides are TGTGCCAGTAGGAAAACCGGGACAGGGATAACCGGGGAGCTGTTTTTT.

This clone was counted between two and nine times. The rearrangement links TRBV7-2 to TRBJ1-2; 10 nucleotides match TRBD1. The CDR3 loop spans 14 amino acids. Germline values: CDR1 SGHTA, CDR2 FQGNSA. V shed 4 bases and J 3 bases; nucleotides not matched to a gene: 2. CDR3 region: CASSSGQGHYGYTF. The CDR3 DNA sequence: TGTGCCAGCAGCTCGGGACAGGGGCACTATGGCTACACCTTC.

There are a few counts of this clone. This chain uses TRBV5-8 with TRBJ1-2, with D perhaps TRBD1 (5 bases). Germline CDR1 reads SGHTS; CDR2 reads YDEGEE. The V end lost 5 bases, the J end lost 5 bases, and 13 bases lay between the germline ends. The CDR3 extends over 13 amino acids. The CDR3: CASSQRDRYGYTF. CDR3 in DNA: TGTGCCAGCAGTCAAAGGGACCGGTATGGCTACACCTTC.

This clone turned up a few times. The V call is TRBV29-1, the J call TRBJ1-2; 12 bases are a match to TRBD1. The CDR3 totals 13 residues. With 6 bases clipped from V and 8 bases from J, the junction kept 7 bases outside the gene matches. Germline CDR1 SQVTM, CDR2 ANQGSEA. CDR3 amino acids: CSVGTGGNVGYTF. The CDR3 DNA follows: TGCAGCGTCGGGACAGGGGGCAATGTGGGCTACACCTTC.

This clone was observed at least ten times. The chain is built from TRBV7-9 and TRBJ2-3; D uncertain. Trimming shortened V by 4 bases and J by 8 bases, and 10 bases separated the two germline ends. Germline assignment: CDR1 SEHNR and CDR2 FQNEAQ (reference sequence). The CDR3 covers 12 residues. CDR3 loop: CASSSSSLTQYF. The CDR3 bases are TGTGCCAGCAGCTCCTCGTCCCTTACGCAGTATTTT.

This clone was seen more than once but under ten times. The genes are TRBV12-1 and TRBJ2-7; the table names TRBD2, a call not compared with the DNA. TRBV12-1 is labeled a pseudogene. The CDR3 contains 15 residues. The chain's CDR3 is CASSLIWGDSYEQYF. The DNA of the CDR3 is TGTGCCAGCAGCCTCATATGGGGGGATTCCTACGAGCAGTACTTC.

The chain recombines TRBV7-9 with TRBJ2-5; D not certain. The J call may be mistaken, given a closer DNA end match to TRBJ2-7. CDR3 length: 13 amino acids. In germline, CDR1 is SEHNR, CDR2 FQNEAQ (reference sequence). CDR3 DNA sequence: TGTGCCAGCAGCGCGCACAACTCCTACGAGCAGTACTTC. This translates into CASSAHNSYEQYF.

J is TRBJ2-1 and V is TRBV4-1; D might be TRBD2 (5 bases). The CDR3 is made up of 17 amino acids. Trimming cost V 1 base and J 1 base, with 14 bases left between them. The germline CDR1 and CDR2 sequences are MGHRA and YSYEKL. CDR3 region: CASSQGQGGFSYNEQFF. In DNA form, the CDR3 reads TGCGCCAGCAGCCAAGGTCAAGGCGGGTTTTCCTACAATGAGCAGTTCTTC.

This clone was detected a few times. The gene calls are TRBV7-8 and TRBJ2-1; 7 nucleotides match TRBD2. Germline V gives CDR1 SGHVS, CDR2 FQNEAQ. V lost 0 bases and J lost 9; bases outside the gene matches: 5. CDR3 length: 14 residues. Here the CDR3 reads CASSLARGRGEQFF. CDR3 sequence (DNA): TGTGCCAGCAGCTTAGCGAGAGGGAGGGGTGAGCAGTTCTTC.